The clone carrying this T cell receptor (beta chain) was counted a few times. Its target is not known. This specimen comes from a study of identical twins. The ends were cut back, 7 bases at V and 2 bases at J, with 15 bases in the middle. The germline CDR1 and CDR2 sequences are MGHDK and SYGVNS. The CDR3 extends over 14 amino acids. cDNA carried unique molecular identifiers, and a universal primer site was added by template switching. TCRdb ran MiXCR on the 5' RACE reads and lists one entry per CDR3 protein. The table lists around 250,000 distinct CDR3 sequences, roughly 8% of them singletons. Study-wide results and caveats: Abundant cord blood beta clonotypes carried fewer insertions; memory repertoires showed none. Conclusions were drawn cross-sectionally by statistical analysis, without following the same donors. Among monozygotic twins, out-of-frame TCR alpha sharing exceeded what models predicted.

The sample was also reused in another study, on yellow fever vaccine responses in identical twins.

This sequence joins TRBV25-1 and TRBJ2-7; perhaps TRBD1 as D (5 bases). Sequencing was done on a sample of CD8+ T cells sorted from blood. This clonotype was sampled from a young woman in good health. CDR3 in amino acids: CASIPSGKPYEQYF. The CDR3 DNA reads as TGTGCCAGCATCCCCTCAGGGAAACCCTACGAGCAGTACTTC.